What follows are 3 T cell receptor beta chains derived from one specimen sequenced in a study of OX40 agonist ivuxolimab in advanced cancers. TCRdb's table, derived via immunoSEQ multiplex PCR, lists solely in-frame clones and lacks some. Here the sample spans about 81,000 clones, around 80% being singletons. The material was CD4+ or CD8+ T cells sorted from blood, obtained in a trial of the OX40 agonist ivuxolimab. Every receptor here comes from an adult with an advanced solid tumor such as melanoma, head and neck, liver or kidney cancer.

The chain employs TRBV28 and TRBJ1-4; TRBD1 matches 9 bases. The CDR3 sequence is 16 residues long. Germline CDR1 MDHEN, CDR2 SYDVKM. V was clipped by 4 bases and J by 3 bases; unmatched bases: 6. This CDR3 is CASSSQGASANEKLFF. The CDR3 DNA is TGTGCCAGCAGTTCACAGGGGGCGTCGGCTAATGAAAAACTGTTTTTT.

The rearrangement joins TRBV6-1 to TRBJ1-2; tentatively, D is TRBD1 (6 bases). The CDR3 covers 17 residues. CDR1 and CDR2 from the germline V gene are MNHNS and SASEGT. Trimming took off 1 base at V and 0 bases at J, with 15 bases between the two ends. The CDR3 region has the DNA TGTGCCAGCAGTGAAGTAGGGGGAGAGGGAGCTAACTATGGCTACACCTTC. This translates into CASSEVGGEGANYGYTF.

The V and J genes are TRBV7-6 and TRBJ2-1; D possibly matches TRBD1 or TRBD2 (5 bases each). This CDR3 contains 19 residues. Germline-derived CDR1 and CDR2 are SGHVS and FNYEAQ. The V and J ends lost 1 base and 9 bases respectively, with 28 bases between them. For the CDR3, the DNA is TGTGCCAGCAGCTTAGGGTTGTCGGGGCGGCCGCCGACATTGGGTGAGCAGTTCTTC. Its translation: CASSLGLSGRPPTLGEQFF.